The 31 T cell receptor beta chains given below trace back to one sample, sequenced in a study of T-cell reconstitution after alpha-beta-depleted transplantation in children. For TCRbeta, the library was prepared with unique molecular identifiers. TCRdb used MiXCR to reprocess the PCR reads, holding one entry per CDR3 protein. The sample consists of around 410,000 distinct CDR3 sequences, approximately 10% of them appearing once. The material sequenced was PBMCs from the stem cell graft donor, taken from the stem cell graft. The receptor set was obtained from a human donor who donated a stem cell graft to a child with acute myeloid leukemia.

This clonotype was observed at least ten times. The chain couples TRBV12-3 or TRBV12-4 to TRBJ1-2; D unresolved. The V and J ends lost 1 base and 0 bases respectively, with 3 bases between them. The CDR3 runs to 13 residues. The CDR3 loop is CASSLGANYGYTF. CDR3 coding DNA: TGTGCCAGCAGTTTAGGGGCTAACTATGGCTACACCTTC.

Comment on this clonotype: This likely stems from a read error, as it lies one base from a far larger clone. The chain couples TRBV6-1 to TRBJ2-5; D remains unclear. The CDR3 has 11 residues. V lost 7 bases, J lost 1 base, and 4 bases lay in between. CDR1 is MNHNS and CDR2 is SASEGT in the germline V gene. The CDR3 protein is CASTLQETQYF. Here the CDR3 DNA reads TGTGCCAGCACTCTCCAAGAGACCCAGTACTTC.

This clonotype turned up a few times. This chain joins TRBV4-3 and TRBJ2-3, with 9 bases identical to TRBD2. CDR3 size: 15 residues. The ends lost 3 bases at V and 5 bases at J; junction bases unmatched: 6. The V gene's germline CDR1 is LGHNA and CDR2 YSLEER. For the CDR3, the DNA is TGCGCCAGCAGCCAGGGTCTAGCGGGAATAGATACGCAGTATTTT. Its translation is CASSQGLAGIDTQYF.

DNA of the CDR3: TGTGCCAGCAGCCTAAGGGGGCGACAACCCCTGTACGAGCAGTACTTC. Amino acid sequence: CASSLRGRQPLYEQYF. This rearrangement joins TRBV9 to TRBJ2-7, with 7 positions matching TRBD1. V was pared by 4 bases and J by 4 bases, with 14 bases of the junction left unmatched. The germline V gene encodes CDR1 SGDLS and CDR2 YYNGEE. This CDR3 is 16 amino acids long. The full variable domain, rest sourced from reference TRBV9 and TRBJ2-7, is DSGVTQTPKHLITATGQRVTLRCSPRSGDLSVYWYQQSLDQGLQFLIQYYNGEERAKGNILERFSAQQFPDLHSELNLSSLELGDSALYFCASSLRGRQPLYEQYFGPGTRLTVT.

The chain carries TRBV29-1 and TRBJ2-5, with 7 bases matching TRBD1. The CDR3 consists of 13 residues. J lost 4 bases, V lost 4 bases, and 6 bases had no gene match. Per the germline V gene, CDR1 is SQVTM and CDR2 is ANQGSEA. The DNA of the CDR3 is TGCAGCGTTGCAACGACAGGGCGAGAGACCCAGTACTTC. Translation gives CSVATTGRETQYF.

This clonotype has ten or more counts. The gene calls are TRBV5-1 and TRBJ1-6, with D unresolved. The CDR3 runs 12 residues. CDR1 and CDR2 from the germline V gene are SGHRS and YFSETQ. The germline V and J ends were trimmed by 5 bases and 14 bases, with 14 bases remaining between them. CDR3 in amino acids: CASSSGDKALHF. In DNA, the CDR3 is TGCGCCAGCAGTAGCGGGGATAAGGCCCTCCACTTT.

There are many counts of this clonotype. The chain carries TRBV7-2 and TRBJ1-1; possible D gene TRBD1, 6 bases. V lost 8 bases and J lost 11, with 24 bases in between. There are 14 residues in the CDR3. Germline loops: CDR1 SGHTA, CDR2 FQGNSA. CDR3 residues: CASSRASDSPNAFF. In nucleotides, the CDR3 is TGTGCCAGCTCGCGGGCTTCGGACAGCCCGAATGCTTTCTTT.

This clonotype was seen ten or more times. The CDR3 region is CASSLLGGNTEAFF. CDR3 coding DNA: TGTGCCAGCAGTTTATTGGGGGGGAACACTGAAGCTTTCTTT. V usage is TRBV27 and J usage is TRBJ1-1; D possibly corresponds to TRBD1 (5 bases). This CDR3 has 14 residues. Trimming took off 1 base at V and 1 base at J, with 7 bases between the two ends. Germline V gene data show CDR1 as MNHEY and CDR2 as SMNVEV (reference sequence).

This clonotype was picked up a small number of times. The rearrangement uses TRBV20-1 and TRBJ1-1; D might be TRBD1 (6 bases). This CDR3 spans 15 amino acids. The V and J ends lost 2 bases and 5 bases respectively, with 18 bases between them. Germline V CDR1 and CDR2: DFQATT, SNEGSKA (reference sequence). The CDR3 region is CSARPTGRGGTEAFF. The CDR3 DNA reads TGCAGTGCTAGACCCACGGGCAGGGGAGGGACTGAAGCTTTCTTT.

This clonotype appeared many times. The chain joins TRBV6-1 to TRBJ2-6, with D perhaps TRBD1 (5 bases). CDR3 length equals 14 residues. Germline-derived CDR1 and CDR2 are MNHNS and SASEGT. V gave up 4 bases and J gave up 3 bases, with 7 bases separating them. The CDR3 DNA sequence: TGTGCCAGCAGTGGGACAAGTGGGGCCAACGTCCTGACTTTC. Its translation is CASSGTSGANVLTF.

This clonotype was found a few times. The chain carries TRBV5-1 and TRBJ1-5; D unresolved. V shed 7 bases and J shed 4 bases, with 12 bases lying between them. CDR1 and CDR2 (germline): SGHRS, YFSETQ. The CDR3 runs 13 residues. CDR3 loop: CASAESPNQPQHF. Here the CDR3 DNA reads TGCGCCAGCGCGGAGAGTCCAAATCAGCCCCAGCATTTT.

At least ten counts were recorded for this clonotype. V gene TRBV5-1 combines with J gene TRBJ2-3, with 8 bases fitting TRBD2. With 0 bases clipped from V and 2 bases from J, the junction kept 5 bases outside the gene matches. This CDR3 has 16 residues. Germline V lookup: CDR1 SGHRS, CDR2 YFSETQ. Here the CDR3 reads CASSLEERGHTDTQYF. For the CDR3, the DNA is TGCGCCAGCAGCTTGGAAGAGCGGGGGCACACAGATACGCAGTATTTT.

The CDR3 loop is CASSPGLARGETQYF. The CDR3 DNA reads TGTGCCAGCAGCCCGGGACTAGCGAGGGGAGAGACCCAGTACTTC. This chain uses TRBV7-9 with TRBJ2-5; 10 nucleotides agree with TRBD2. Germline V gene lookup returns CDR1 SEHNR and CDR2 FQNEAQ (reference sequence). With 5 bases clipped from V and 4 bases from J, the junction kept 7 bases outside the gene matches. The length of the CDR3 is 15 residues.

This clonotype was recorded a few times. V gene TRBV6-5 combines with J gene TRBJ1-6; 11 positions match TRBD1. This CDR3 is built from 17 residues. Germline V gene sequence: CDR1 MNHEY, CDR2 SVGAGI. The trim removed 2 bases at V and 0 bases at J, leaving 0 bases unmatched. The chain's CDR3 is CASSYGTGGSYNSPLHF. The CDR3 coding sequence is TGTGCCAGCAGTTACGGGACAGGGGGCTCCTATAATTCACCCCTCCACTTT.

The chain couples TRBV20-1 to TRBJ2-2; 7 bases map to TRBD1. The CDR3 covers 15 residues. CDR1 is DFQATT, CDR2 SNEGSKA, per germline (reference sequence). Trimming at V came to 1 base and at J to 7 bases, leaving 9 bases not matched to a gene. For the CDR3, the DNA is TGCAGTGCTAGAGTCCGGGGACAGACCTACGGGGAGCTGTTTTTT. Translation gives CSARVRGQTYGELFF.

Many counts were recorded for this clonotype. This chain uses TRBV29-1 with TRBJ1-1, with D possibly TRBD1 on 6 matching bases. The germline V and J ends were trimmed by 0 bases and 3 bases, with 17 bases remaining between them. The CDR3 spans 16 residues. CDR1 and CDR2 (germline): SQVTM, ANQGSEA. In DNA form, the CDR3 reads TGCAGCGTTGAAGATCTTTCGGGGGCGCGGGACACTGAAGCTTTCTTT. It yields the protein CSVEDLSGARDTEAFF.

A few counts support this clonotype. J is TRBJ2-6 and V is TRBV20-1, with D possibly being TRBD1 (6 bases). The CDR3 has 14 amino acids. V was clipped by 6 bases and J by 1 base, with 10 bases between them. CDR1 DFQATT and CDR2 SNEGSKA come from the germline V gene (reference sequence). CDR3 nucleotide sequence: TGCAGTGCAGAACAGGGATCTGGGGCCAACGTCCTGACTTTC. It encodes CSAEQGSGANVLTF.

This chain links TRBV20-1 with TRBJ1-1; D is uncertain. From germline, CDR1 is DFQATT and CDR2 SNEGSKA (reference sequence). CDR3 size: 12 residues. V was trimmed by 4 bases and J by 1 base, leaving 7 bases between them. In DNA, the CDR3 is TGCAGTGCTATGACGGGGAACACTGAAGCTTTCTTT. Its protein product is CSAMTGNTEAFF.

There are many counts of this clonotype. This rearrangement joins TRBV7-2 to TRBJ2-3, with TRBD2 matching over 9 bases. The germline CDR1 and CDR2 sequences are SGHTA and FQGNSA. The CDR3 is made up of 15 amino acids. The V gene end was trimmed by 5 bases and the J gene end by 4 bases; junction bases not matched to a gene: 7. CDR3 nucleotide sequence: TGTGCCAGCAGCACCGGGACTAGCCTCCCAGATACGCAGTATTTT. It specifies CASSTGTSLPDTQYF.

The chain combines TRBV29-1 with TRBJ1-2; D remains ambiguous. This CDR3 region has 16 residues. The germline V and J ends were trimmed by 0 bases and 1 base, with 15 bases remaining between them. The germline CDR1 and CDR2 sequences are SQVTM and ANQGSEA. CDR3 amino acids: CSVEDSSAFSNYGYTF. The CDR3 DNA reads TGCAGCGTTGAAGACTCATCGGCCTTCAGTAACTATGGCTACACCTTC.

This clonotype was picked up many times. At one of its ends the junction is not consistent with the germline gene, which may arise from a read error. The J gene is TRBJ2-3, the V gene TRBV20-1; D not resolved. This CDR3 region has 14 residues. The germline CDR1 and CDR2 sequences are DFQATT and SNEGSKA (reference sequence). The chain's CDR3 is CSALVTFATDAQYF. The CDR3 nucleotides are TGCAGTGCCCTCGTAACCTTTGCCACAGATGCGCAGTATTTT.

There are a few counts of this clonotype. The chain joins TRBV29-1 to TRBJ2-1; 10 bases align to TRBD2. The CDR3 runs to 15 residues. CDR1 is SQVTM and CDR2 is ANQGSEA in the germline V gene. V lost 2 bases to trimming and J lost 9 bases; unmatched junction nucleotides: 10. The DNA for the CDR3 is TGCAGCGTTGAACAACTAGCGGGGATTTGGGGTGAGCAGTTCTTC. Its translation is CSVEQLAGIWGEQFF.

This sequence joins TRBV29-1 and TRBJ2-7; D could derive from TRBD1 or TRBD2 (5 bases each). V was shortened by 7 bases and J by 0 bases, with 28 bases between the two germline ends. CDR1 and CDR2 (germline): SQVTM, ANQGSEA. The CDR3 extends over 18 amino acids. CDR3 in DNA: TGCAGCGCCCAAACCGGGACCCCCGGAGGCGCAAGCTCCTACGAGCAGTACTTC. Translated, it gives CSAQTGTPGGASSYEQYF.

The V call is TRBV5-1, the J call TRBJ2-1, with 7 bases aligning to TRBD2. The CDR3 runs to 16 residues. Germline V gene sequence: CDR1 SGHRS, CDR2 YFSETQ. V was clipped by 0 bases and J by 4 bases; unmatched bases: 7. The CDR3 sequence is CASSLARSGVYNEQFF. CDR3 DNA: TGCGCCAGCAGCTTGGCCCGGAGCGGGGTGTACAATGAGCAGTTCTTC.

The CDR3 is CASRPGLAGAYNEQFF. CDR3 bases: TGTGCCAGCAGACCCGGACTAGCGGGAGCATACAATGAGCAGTTCTTC. This chain connects TRBV7-9 to TRBJ2-1; 13 nucleotides match TRBD2. The CDR3 is 16 residues long. Germline V CDR1 and CDR2: SEHNR, FQNEAQ (reference sequence). Trimming cost V 6 bases and J 4 bases; bases outside gene matches: 6.

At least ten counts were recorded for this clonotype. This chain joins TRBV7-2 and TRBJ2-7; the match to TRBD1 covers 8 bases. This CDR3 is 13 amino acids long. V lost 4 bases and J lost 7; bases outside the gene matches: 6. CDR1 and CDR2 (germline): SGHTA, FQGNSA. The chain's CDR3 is CASSSRQGLEQYF. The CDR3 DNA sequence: TGTGCCAGCAGCTCAAGACAGGGGCTGGAGCAGTACTTC.

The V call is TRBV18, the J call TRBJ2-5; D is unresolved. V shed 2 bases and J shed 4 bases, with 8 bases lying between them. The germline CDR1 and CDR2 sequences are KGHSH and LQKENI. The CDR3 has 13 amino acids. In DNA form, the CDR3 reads TGTGCCAGCTCACCAGCGAATACAGAGACCCAGTACTTC. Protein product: CASSPANTETQYF.

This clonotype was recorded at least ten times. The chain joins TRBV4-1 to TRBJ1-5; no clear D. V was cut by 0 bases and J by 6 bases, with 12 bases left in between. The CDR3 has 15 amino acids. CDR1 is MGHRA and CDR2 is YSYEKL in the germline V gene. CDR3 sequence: CASSQDNGGFQPQHF. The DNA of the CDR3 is TGCGCCAGCAGCCAAGACAATGGCGGGTTTCAGCCCCAGCATTTT.

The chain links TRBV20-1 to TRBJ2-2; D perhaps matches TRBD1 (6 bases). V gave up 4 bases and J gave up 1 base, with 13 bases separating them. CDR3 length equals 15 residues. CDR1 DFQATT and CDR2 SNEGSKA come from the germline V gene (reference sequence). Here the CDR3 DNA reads TGCAGTGCTACGGACAGCTCCCTGAACACCGGGGAGCTGTTTTTT. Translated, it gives CSATDSSLNTGELFF.

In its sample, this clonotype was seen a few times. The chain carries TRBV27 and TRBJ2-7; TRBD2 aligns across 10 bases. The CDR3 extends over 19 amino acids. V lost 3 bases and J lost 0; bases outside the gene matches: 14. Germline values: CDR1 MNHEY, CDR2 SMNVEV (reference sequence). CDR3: CASSFGQGSGRPRSYEQYF. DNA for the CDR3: TGTGCCAGCAGTTTCGGCCAGGGTAGCGGGAGGCCTCGCTCCTACGAGCAGTACTTC.

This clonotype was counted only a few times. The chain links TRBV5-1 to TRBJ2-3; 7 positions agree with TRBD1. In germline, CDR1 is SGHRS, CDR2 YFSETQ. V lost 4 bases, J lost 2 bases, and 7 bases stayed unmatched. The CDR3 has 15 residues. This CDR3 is CASSPWDSPTDTQYF. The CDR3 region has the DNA TGCGCCAGCAGCCCCTGGGACAGCCCCACAGATACGCAGTATTTT.